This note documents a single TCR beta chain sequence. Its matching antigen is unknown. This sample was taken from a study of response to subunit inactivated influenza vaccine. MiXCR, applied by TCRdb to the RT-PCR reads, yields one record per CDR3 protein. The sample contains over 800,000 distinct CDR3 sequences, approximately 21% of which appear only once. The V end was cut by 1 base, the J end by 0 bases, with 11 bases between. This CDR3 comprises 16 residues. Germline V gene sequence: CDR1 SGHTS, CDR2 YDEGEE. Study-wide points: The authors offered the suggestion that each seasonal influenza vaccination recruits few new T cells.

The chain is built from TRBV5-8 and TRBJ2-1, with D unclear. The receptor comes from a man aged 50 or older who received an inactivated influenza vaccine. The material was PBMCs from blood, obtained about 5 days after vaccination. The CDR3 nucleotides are TGTGCCAGCAGCTTGTACGTTGCAAGCTCCTACAATGAGCAGTTCTTC. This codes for CASSLYVASSYNEQFF.